The 30 T cell receptor beta chains given below trace back to one sample, sequenced in a study of blood T cell repertoires in COVID-19. The protocol was immunoSEQ multiplex PCR, while the TCRdb copy is restricted to in-frame clones and leaves out a portion. This table has about 85,000 clones, approximately 90% appearing once. Sequencing was done on a sample of peripheral blood. These TCRs come from a human donor with active COVID-19. The donor label of this sample is uncertain.

The V and J genes are TRBV12-5 and TRBJ1-2, with a weak D call TRBD1 (6 bases). V gave up 4 bases and J gave up 2 bases, with 11 bases separating them. The CDR3 is 14 amino acids. CDR1 LGHNT and CDR2 FRNRAP come from the germline V gene. CDR3 coding DNA: TGTGCTAGTGGTTATGGACAGTTGAACTATGGCTACACCTTC. Its translation is CASGYGQLNYGYTF. Variable domain in full (rest from reference TRBV12-5 and TRBJ1-2): DARVTQTPRHKVTEMGQEVTMRCQPILGHNTVFWYRQTMMQGLELLAYFRNRAPLDDSGMPKDRFSAEMPDATLATLKIQPSEPRDSAVYFCASGYGQLNYGYTFGSGTRLTVV.

This clone has only one observation. V and J are TRBV7-2 and TRBJ2-5, with D unresolved. The CDR3 is 16 amino acids. The V end was cut by 5 bases, the J end by 2 bases, with 18 bases between. Germline CDR1 is SGHTA and CDR2 is FQGNSA. The CDR3 spells CASSPPPETLQETQYF. The CDR3 DNA is TGTGCCAGCAGCCCCCCGCCAGAAACCTTGCAAGAGACCCAGTACTTC.

This clone has just one count. The rearrangement joins TRBV5-1 to TRBJ2-5; 7 bases are a match to TRBD1. With 0 bases clipped from V and 0 bases from J, the junction kept 11 bases outside the gene matches. Per germline, CDR1 SGHRS and CDR2 YFSETQ. The CDR3 extends over 18 amino acids. DNA for the CDR3: TGCGCCAGCAGCTTGGAGGGTCGACAGGGAATGTACCAAGAGACCCAGTACTTC. It encodes CASSLEGRQGMYQETQYF.

V is TRBV6-6 and J is TRBJ2-5, with D possibly TRBD2 on 6 matching bases. Trimming stripped 0 bases from V and 2 bases from J, with 10 bases between. Germline CDR1 is MNHNY and CDR2 is SVGAGI (reference sequence). The CDR3 runs 15 residues. In DNA, the CDR3 is TGTGCCAGCAGTTACTCGGGACTGACGCAAGAGACCCAGTACTTC. It specifies CASSYSGLTQETQYF.

This chain connects TRBV5-4 to TRBJ1-2, with D uncertain. With 3 bases removed from V and 5 bases from J, the gap between germline ends came to 20 bases. CDR3 length: 16 residues. From germline, CDR1 is SGHNT and CDR2 YYREEE (reference sequence). As DNA, the CDR3 is TGTGCCAGCAGCTCATCGAAATTCGGGGATAGGTATGGCTACACCTTC. This gives the protein CASSSSKFGDRYGYTF. Based on the CDR3 plus reference TRBV5-4 and TRBJ1-2, the full variable domain is ETGVTQSPTHLIKTRGQQVTLRCSSQSGHNTVSWYQQALGQGPQFIFQYYREEENGRGNFPPRFSGLQFPNYSSELNVNALELDDSALYLCASSSSKFGDRYGYTFGSGTRLTVV.

The chain combines TRBV24-1 with TRBJ1-1; 9 nucleotides match TRBD1. With V trimmed by 9 bases and J by 5 bases, 6 bases remained unmatched. The CDR3 is made up of 13 amino acids. Germline V lookup: CDR1 KGHDR, CDR2 SFDVKD. The DNA of the CDR3 is TGTGCCACCTCCGGGACAGGGAGGACTGAAGCTTTCTTT. It encodes CATSGTGRTEAFF.

The chain is built from TRBV9 and TRBJ2-1; TRBD1 matches at 7 bases. V was pared by 0 bases and J by 7 bases, with 4 bases of the junction left unmatched. The germline V gene has CDR1 SGDLS and CDR2 YYNGEE. This CDR3 has 14 amino acids. CDR3 DNA sequence: TGTGCCAGCAGCGTAGAGGGACAGTTGAATGAGCAGTTCTTC. Amino acid sequence: CASSVEGQLNEQFF.

V is TRBV5-4 and J is TRBJ2-1; the match to TRBD2 covers 9 bases. This CDR3 is built from 15 residues. Per the germline V gene, CDR1 is SGHNT and CDR2 is YYREEE (reference sequence). The V gene end was trimmed by 4 bases and the J gene end by 2 bases; junction bases not matched to a gene: 4. The CDR3 DNA sequence: TGTGCCAGCAGCAGCGGGGGGCATGCCTACAATGAGCAGTTCTTC. Encoded protein: CASSSGGHAYNEQFF.

The chain has TRBV9 and TRBJ2-3, with 12 bases that match TRBD2. This CDR3 has 15 amino acids. Per germline, CDR1 SGDLS and CDR2 YYNGEE. V trimming: 4 bases; J trimming: 3 bases; junction bases outside the gene matches: 3. The DNA of the CDR3 is TGTGCCAGCAGCCCTAGCGGGGGGGTGACAGATACGCAGTATTTT. It translates to CASSPSGGVTDTQYF.

The rearrangement links TRBV7-6 to TRBJ1-4; D is possibly TRBD1 (5 bases). The CDR3 extends over 15 amino acids. Germline CDR1 and CDR2: SGHVS and FNYEAQ. With 2 bases removed from V and 8 bases from J, the gap between germline ends came to 15 bases. CDR3: CASSLRGGSGEKLFF. The CDR3 nucleotides are TGTGCCAGCAGCTTAAGGGGAGGGTCGGGCGAAAAACTGTTTTTT.

In DNA form, the CDR3 reads TGTGCCAGCTCTCAACGCGACCGGGGAATGGAAAAAACTGAAGCTTTCTTT. It codes for CASSQRDRGMEKTEAFF. The genes are TRBV18 and TRBJ1-1; D unresolved. The V end was cut by 6 bases, the J end by 5 bases, with 25 bases between. Germline V gene data show CDR1 as KGHSH and CDR2 as LQKENI. CDR3 size: 17 residues.

The chain recombines TRBV27 with TRBJ2-7; TRBD1 aligns across 8 bases. The CDR3 consists of 14 residues. V shed 2 bases, J shed 7 bases, and the junction held 7 bases outside the gene matches. From germline, CDR1 is MNHEY and CDR2 SMNVEV (reference sequence). The CDR3 region has the DNA TGTGCCAGCAGTTTAGACAGGGGTCGCGGGGAGCAGTACTTC. It encodes CASSLDRGRGEQYF.

V and J are TRBV19 and TRBJ2-2; 8 positions agree with TRBD1. Per germline, CDR1 LNHDA and CDR2 SQIVND (reference sequence). The junction had 6 bases not matched to a gene; V was cut back by 6 bases and J by 6 bases. The CDR3 is 14 amino acids. CDR3 amino acids: CASRVQGASGELFF. The CDR3 nucleotides read TGTGCCAGTAGGGTTCAGGGGGCTTCCGGGGAGCTGTTTTTT. The variable domain in full, completed from reference TRBV19 and TRBJ2-2, reads DGGITQSPKYLFRKEGQNVTLSCEQNLNHDAMYWYRQDPGQGLRLIYYSQIVNDFQKGDIAEGYSVSREKKESFPLTVTSAQKNPTAFYLCASRVQGASGELFFGEGSRLTVL.

The chain carries TRBV25-1 and TRBJ2-2; TRBD1 aligns across 8 bases. This CDR3 has 14 residues. Germline CDR1 is MGHDK and CDR2 is SYGVNS. Trimming cost V 7 bases and J 4 bases; bases outside gene matches: 5. The chain's CDR3 is CASTDRVATGELFF. In DNA form, the CDR3 reads TGTGCCAGCACGGACAGGGTGGCCACCGGGGAGCTGTTTTTT.

This clone was counted between two and nine times. CDR3 protein: CASSLGDMRNTIYF. The CDR3 nucleotides read TGTGCCAGCAGTTTAGGGGACATGCGAAACACCATATATTTT. The chain employs TRBV28 and TRBJ1-3, with D maybe TRBD1 (6 bases). Trimming removed 2 bases from V and 5 bases from J, with 10 bases in between. This CDR3 comprises 14 residues. Per germline, CDR1 MDHEN and CDR2 SYDVKM.

This clone has just one count. The rearrangement uses TRBV5-1 and TRBJ2-6; possibly TRBD1 for D (6 bases). The CDR3 is 16 amino acids. V dropped 0 bases and J dropped 4 bases, with 11 bases sitting between them. The germline V gene encodes CDR1 SGHRS and CDR2 YFSETQ. CDR3 in amino acids: CASSLEQGRGANVLTF. The CDR3 nucleotides read TGCGCCAGCAGCTTGGAACAGGGCCGGGGGGCCAACGTCCTGACTTTC.

This chain connects TRBV4-1 to TRBJ2-1; 10 nucleotides match TRBD1. The ends lost 0 bases at V and 3 bases at J; junction bases unmatched: 5. This CDR3 comprises 17 residues. Per germline, CDR1 MGHRA and CDR2 YSYEKL. DNA of the CDR3: TGCGCCAGCAGCCAAGATGGCGACAGGGGGCTCTACAATGAGCAGTTCTTC. The encoded protein is CASSQDGDRGLYNEQFF.

The chain is built from TRBV6-6 and TRBJ2-3, with TRBD2 identical over 8 bases. From germline, CDR1 is MNHNY and CDR2 SVGAGI (reference sequence). CDR3 length equals 13 residues. The V gene end was trimmed by 6 bases and the J gene end by 5 bases; junction bases not matched to a gene: 4. CDR3 in amino acids: CASRSGGGDTQYF. In nucleotides, the CDR3 is TGTGCCAGCAGATCGGGGGGGGGAGATACGCAGTATTTT.

The rearrangement joins TRBV27 to TRBJ2-7; D remains unclear. Trimming shortened V by 3 bases and J by 3 bases, and 9 bases separated the two germline ends. The CDR3 has 13 residues. Germline-derived CDR1 and CDR2 are MNHEY and SMNVEV (reference sequence). The CDR3 loop is CASSFTVSYEQYF. The CDR3 nucleotides are TGTGCCAGCAGTTTCACAGTGAGCTACGAGCAGTACTTC.

V usage is TRBV5-6 and J usage is TRBJ1-6; no clear D gene. Germline V gives CDR1 SGHDT, CDR2 YYEEEE. The CDR3 is 15 residues long. V lost 1 base and J lost 4, with 9 bases in between. CDR3 amino acids: CASSLLQRYNSPLHF. The CDR3 DNA follows: TGTGCCAGCAGCTTGCTACAGCGGTATAATTCACCCCTCCACTTT.

The sample holds one count of this clone. This chain uses TRBV7-3 with TRBJ1-3; D perhaps matches TRBD1 (6 bases). The CDR3 spans 19 residues. Germline loops: CDR1 SGHTA, CDR2 FQGTGA. The V end lost 1 base, the J end lost 4 bases, and 23 bases lay between the germline ends. DNA of the CDR3: TGTGCCAGCAGCTTAAATAGGTCAGGGGCTAAGGGGTACGGAAACACCATATATTTT. Its protein product is CASSLNRSGAKGYGNTIYF.

The rearrangement joins TRBV6-4 to TRBJ2-6; D not certain. Trimming removed 2 bases from V and 3 bases from J, with 8 bases in between. Germline lookup yields CDR1 MRHNA and CDR2 SNTAGT. CDR3 length: 15 amino acids. The CDR3 nucleotides read TGTGCCAGCAGTGACGAGCACGGTGGGGCCAACGTCCTGACTTTC. Translated, it gives CASSDEHGGANVLTF.

This clone has just one count. The chain recombines TRBV5-4 with TRBJ1-1; no reliable D call. The V gene lost 1 base and the J gene lost 9 bases, with 13 bases spanning the gap. The CDR3 has 13 residues. From germline, CDR1 is SGHNT and CDR2 YYREEE (reference sequence). The CDR3 sequence: CASSLPSLDKAFF. The CDR3 nucleotides read TGTGCCAGCAGCTTGCCGAGTTTAGATAAAGCTTTCTTT.

The chain carries TRBV28 and TRBJ1-6; D ambiguous. Germline V gives CDR1 MDHEN, CDR2 SYDVKM. This CDR3 spans 17 amino acids. V was cut by 7 bases and J by 0 bases, with 16 bases left in between. DNA for the CDR3: TGTGCCAGCACCGCTGCAAGCGGACGCTCCTATAATTCACCCCTCCACTTT. Residues: CASTAASGRSYNSPLHF.

This clone is a singleton in its sample. The chain has TRBV7-2 and TRBJ2-3, with D possibly TRBD2 on 5 matching bases. Germline V gene sequence: CDR1 SGHTA, CDR2 FQGNSA. V shed 5 bases and J shed 4 bases, with 13 bases lying between them. This CDR3 contains 14 residues. The CDR3 nucleotides are TGTGCCAGCAGCCGGGCGGCGGGTGCAGATACGCAGTATTTT. Its translation is CASSRAAGADTQYF. Full variable domain (remainder filled in from reference TRBV7-2 and TRBJ2-3): GAGVSQSPSNKVTEKGKDVELRCDPISGHTALYWYRQSLGQGLEFLIYFQGNSAPDKSGLPSDRFSAERTGGSVSTLTIQRTQQEDSAVYLCASSRAAGADTQYFGPGTRLTVL.

V is TRBV10-1 and J is TRBJ2-1, with TRBD2 identical over 7 bases. J lost 4 bases, V lost 6 bases, and 12 bases had no gene match. The CDR3 loop spans 16 amino acids. The germline gives CDR1 WNHNN, CDR2 SYGVQD (reference sequence). For the CDR3, the DNA is TGCGCCAGCAGCTCATACGGGGGAGGGAAATACAATGAGCAGTTCTTC. Its translation: CASSSYGGGKYNEQFF.

CDR3 sequence reads: CASSPLPGDQETQYF. DNA of the CDR3: TGTGCCAGCAGCCCCTTGCCAGGGGATCAAGAGACCCAGTACTTC. The rearrangement joins TRBV5-5 to TRBJ2-5, with D possibly matching TRBD1 (6 bases). Trimming removed 4 bases at V and 2 bases at J, with 15 bases between. Germline V lookup: CDR1 SGHKS, CDR2 YYEKEE (reference sequence). The CDR3 is made up of 15 amino acids.

The chain joins TRBV28 to TRBJ2-1, with a weak D call TRBD2 (5 bases). Between the trimmed V and J ends, which lost 6 bases and 6 bases, there was a span of 18 bases. CDR1 MDHEN and CDR2 SYDVKM come from the germline V gene. The CDR3 sequence is 15 residues long. Here the CDR3 reads CASRSRRIKRNEQFF. The CDR3 nucleotides are TGTGCCAGCAGGTCGAGGAGGATCAAGCGCAATGAGCAGTTCTTC.

This sequence joins TRBV6-2 or TRBV6-3 and TRBJ1-5; no reliable D call. The CDR3 sequence is 16 residues long. V was shortened by 5 bases and J by 2 bases, with 16 bases between the two germline ends. Germline CDR1 and CDR2: MNHEY and SVGEGT. CDR3 bases: TGTGCCAGCAGTCGACCCCCCGGAGTCGGCAATCAGCCCCAGCATTTT. This encodes CASSRPPGVGNQPQHF.

The chain combines TRBV28 with TRBJ2-5; no clear D. There are 11 residues in the CDR3. Germline V gene data show CDR1 as MDHEN and CDR2 as SYDVKM. Trimming removed 3 bases at V and 5 bases at J, with 4 bases between. CDR3 residues: CASSFQETQYF. In DNA, the CDR3 is TGTGCCAGCAGTTTCCAGGAGACCCAGTACTTC.